This is a list of T cell receptor beta chains from one sample in a study of blood T cell repertoires in COVID-19. The method was immunoSEQ multiplex PCR; TCRdb's version includes in-frame clones alone and lacks a portion of them. The sample records 150,000 to 200,000 clones, 80% to 90% being singletons. Sequencing was performed on peripheral blood. The receptors come from a man aged 18 to 29 with active or convalescent COVID-19. CDR3s include the opening cysteine and the closing phenylalanine or tryptophan. The D gene is left open where the match is weak. Clone size is stated in some rows and not others, as once, few, many or a class when expanded.

v_gene	abundance	j_gene	d_gene	CDR3nt	CDR3aa
TRBV11-3	NA	TRBJ2-2	TRBD2	TGTGCCAGCAGCTCCATAGCGGGAGAAGATACCGGGGAGCTGTTTTTT	CASSSIAGEDTGELFF
TRBV11-2	NA	TRBJ1-6	NA	TGTGCCAGCAGCCACTCCGAGGAAGAAACGGGGTCACCCCTCCACTTT	CASSHSEEETGSPLHF
TRBV21-1	NA	TRBJ1-6	NA	TGTGCCAGCAGCAAAGAGGGGCGCTCCTATAATTCACCCCTCCACTTT	CASSKEGRSYNSPLHF
TRBV4-1	NA	TRBJ1-5	NA	TGCGCCAGCAGCCTGGGGGGGTGGGGGCAGCCCCAGCATTTT	CASSLGGWGQPQHF
TRBV6-5	NA	TRBJ1-1	TRBD1	TGTGCCAGCAGTTCGCGACAGGGGGCGAACACTGAAGCTTTCTTT	CASSSRQGANTEAFF
TRBV7-9	NA	TRBJ1-2	NA	TGTGCCAGCAGCTTAGGAGGACAGTGGAACTATGGCTACACCTTC	CASSLGGQWNYGYTF
TRBV13	NA	TRBJ1-2	NA	TGTGCCAGCAGCTTATCAGCGGGGGCCGATGGCTACACCTTC	CASSLSAGADGYTF
TRBV5-1	NA	TRBJ2-1	TRBD1	TGCGCCAGCAGCTACGGGGACAGGGGGCGCGATGAGCAGTTCTTC	CASSYGDRGRDEQFF
TRBV6-1	NA	TRBJ1-3	NA	TGTGCCAGCAGTGGTTCCCAAGGAGGCTCTGGAAACACCATATATTTT	CASSGSQGGSGNTIYF
TRBV27	NA	TRBJ2-3	NA	TGTGCCAGCAGTTTAACGGGTTCCAGAACAGATACGCAGTATTTT	CASSLTGSRTDTQYF
TRBV24-1	NA	TRBJ1-2	TRBD1	TGTGCCACCAGTGACGAGACAGGGAAAGGCTACACCTTC	CATSDETGKGYTF
TRBV6-6	once	TRBJ1-6	NA	TGTGCCAGCAGTTACAGGGAAGCGGGCTCACCCCTCCACTTT	CASSYREAGSPLHF
TRBV2	few	TRBJ1-1	NA	TGTGCCAGCACCGAGGGCCTGAACACTGAAGCTTTCTTT	CASTEGLNTEAFF
TRBV21-1	NA	TRBJ1-4	NA	TGTGCCAGCAGCACCGGGACAGGGAACCAAAAACTGTTTTTT	CASSTGTGNQKLFF
TRBV27	NA	TRBJ1-2	NA	TGTGCCAGCAAGCCAGGGGAACAATATGATGGCTACACCTTC	CASKPGEQYDGYTF
TRBV2	NA	TRBJ2-1	NA	TGTGCCAGCAGTGAGGGGGGAAGGGGTCGGGATGAGCAGTTCTTC	CASSEGGRGRDEQFF
TRBV29-1	NA	TRBJ1-3	TRBD1	TGCAGCGGACAGGGGTCCGGAAACACCATATATTTT	CSGQGSGNTIYF
TRBV7-6	NA	TRBJ2-7	TRBD1	TGTGCCAGCAGCCCGGGACAGGGACCCTACGAGCAGTACTTC	CASSPGQGPYEQYF
TRBV19	once	TRBJ2-1	TRBD1	TGTGCCAGTAGTACCCAAGCCGGGACAGGCTACAATGAGCAGTTCTTC	CASSTQAGTGYNEQFF
TRBV2	NA	TRBJ2-1	TRBD2	TGTGCCAGCAGCTCCAATCTAGCGGGGGGGCGATGGGCCTACAATGAGCAGTTCTTC	CASSSNLAGGRWAYNEQFF
TRBV3-1/TRBV3-2	NA	TRBJ2-2	NA	TGTGCCAGCAGCCCCCTATTGGGGGAGGGGGGCACCGGGGAGCTGTTTTTT	CASSPLLGEGGTGELFF
TRBV19	NA	TRBJ2-7	TRBD2	TGTGCCAGCCCGCTAGCGGGAGGATTCTACGAGCAGTACTTC	CASPLAGGFYEQYF
TRBV7-9	NA	TRBJ2-7	TRBD2	TGTGCCAGCAGCTTAGTAGGACTAGCGCTCGAGCAGTACTTC	CASSLVGLALEQYF
TRBV12-3/TRBV12-4	NA	TRBJ2-1	NA	TGTGCCAGCAGTTTTATCGATGAGCAGTTCTTC	CASSFIDEQFF
TRBV9	NA	TRBJ2-2	NA	TGTGCCAGCAGCGTGAGAGGAGGGACGGGAGCCGGGGAGCTGTTTTTT	CASSVRGGTGAGELFF
TRBV11-3	NA	TRBJ1-2	NA	TGTGCCAGCAGCTTAGGCCAGCCCGAGGACTATGGCTACACCTTC	CASSLGQPEDYGYTF
TRBV3-1/TRBV3-2	NA	TRBJ2-1	NA	TGTGCCAGCAGCCAAGAGAGTGCGCAGTTCTTC	CASSQESAQFF
TRBV4-2	NA	TRBJ2-1	NA	TGTGCCAGCAGCCAAGAATATGGCGGGAACAATGAGCAGTTCTTC	CASSQEYGGNNEQFF
TRBV7-9	NA	TRBJ1-1	NA	TGTGCCAGCAGCTTAACCGACTGGGACACTGAAGCTTTCTTT	CASSLTDWDTEAFF
TRBV6-5	NA	TRBJ2-1	NA	TGTGCCAGCAGTTTTGCACAGGTAGAGTTCTTC	CASSFAQVEFF
TRBV5-1	NA	TRBJ1-3	NA	TGCGCCAGCAGGGAAGGAGGCTCTGGAAACACCATATATTTT	CASREGGSGNTIYF
TRBV4-2	NA	TRBJ2-5	NA	TGTGCCAGCAGCCGCAGCGCGGATGGAGAAGAGACCCAGTACTTC	CASSRSADGEETQYF
TRBV30	NA	TRBJ2-2	TRBD1	TGTGCCTGGAGTGCTCGCTTAATGAGACAGGGCGGGGAGCTGTTTTTT	CAWSARLMRQGGELFF
TRBV11-2	NA	TRBJ1-1	NA	TGTGCCAGCAGCCCGAAGTCAGGGGCTGAAGCTTTCTTT	CASSPKSGAEAFF
TRBV7-2	once	TRBJ2-2	NA	TGTGCCAGCAGCTTAGCTCAGGGCGGAAACTCCGGGGAGCTGTTTTTT	CASSLAQGGNSGELFF
TRBV6-2/TRBV6-3	NA	TRBJ2-3	NA	TGTGCCAGCAGTACAATTGTCTGGGCGGACTCTAGCACAGATACGCAGTATTTT	CASSTIVWADSSTDTQYF
TRBV5-1	NA	TRBJ1-6	NA	TGCGCCAGCAGCTCATGGCAGAATAATTCACCCCTCCACTTT	CASSSWQNNSPLHF
TRBV24-1	NA	TRBJ1-1	TRBD1	TGTGCCACCAGGGGGGACAGGGGCCTCGGAGCTTTCTTT	CATRGDRGLGAFF